The rows below give T cell receptor beta chains drawn from one sample of a study of Ad26.COV2.S vaccination and SARS-CoV-2 variants. Profiling relied on immunoSEQ multiplex PCR, and the TCRdb table lists in-frame clones only, not all of them. The table lists 320,000 or so clones, roughly 88% of them singletons, with around 5% in the top ten. The source was peripheral blood, collected in a trial of Ad26.COV2.S vaccine versus placebo. Every receptor here comes from a person aged 18-60 years who received the Ad26.COV2.S COVID-19 vaccine or a placebo. Each CDR3 is given with its conserved first and last residue. The order of the fields is CDR3 protein, CDR3 DNA, V gene, D gene, J gene, clone size. A D gene is named only where the DNA matches it firmly. The listing skips clone size in some rows; elsewhere it reads once, few, many or a size class.

CDR3aa: CASSLSINSGANVLTF
CDR3nt: TGTGCCAGCAGCTTAAGTATAAACTCTGGGGCCAACGTCCTGACTTTC
v_gene: TRBV13
d_gene: .
j_gene: TRBJ2-6
abundance: .

CDR3aa: CASSPRQGRVNTEAFF
CDR3nt: TGTGCCAGCAGCCCCAGACAGGGTAGGGTGAACACTGAAGCTTTCTTT
v_gene: TRBV14
d_gene: TRBD1
j_gene: TRBJ1-1
abundance: .

CDR3aa: CASSQEPGGPREQYF
CDR3nt: TGTGCCAGCAGCCAAGAACCGGGGGGGCCGAGAGAGCAGTACTTC
v_gene: TRBV3-1/TRBV3-2
d_gene: TRBD2
j_gene: TRBJ2-7
abundance: .

CDR3aa: CASSRTTDTQYF
CDR3nt: TGTGCCAGCAGCCGTACCACAGATACGCAGTATTTT
v_gene: TRBV12-3/TRBV12-4
d_gene: .
j_gene: TRBJ2-3
abundance: .

CDR3aa: CASSLGLVRVPGNEQFF
CDR3nt: TGTGCCAGCAGTTTGGGTTTAGTAAGGGTACCGGGGAATGAGCAGTTCTTC
v_gene: TRBV28
d_gene: .
j_gene: TRBJ2-1
abundance: once

CDR3aa: CASSGTSGGYNEQFF
CDR3nt: TGTGCCAGCAGCGGTACTAGCGGGGGTTACAATGAGCAGTTCTTC
v_gene: TRBV6-4
d_gene: TRBD2
j_gene: TRBJ2-1
abundance: .

CDR3aa: CASSQVGRLNEQFF
CDR3nt: TGCGCCAGCAGCCAAGTAGGACGGTTAAATGAGCAGTTCTTC
v_gene: TRBV4-1
d_gene: .
j_gene: TRBJ2-1
abundance: .

CDR3aa: CASATGLAGVGDEQFF
CDR3nt: TGTGCCAGCGCCACGGGACTAGCGGGAGTTGGGGATGAGCAGTTCTTC
v_gene: TRBV7-2
d_gene: TRBD2
j_gene: TRBJ2-1
abundance: .

CDR3aa: CASSSTGASTDTQYF
CDR3nt: TGTGCCAGCAGCTCGACAGGGGCCAGCACAGATACGCAGTATTTT
v_gene: TRBV11-2
d_gene: TRBD1
j_gene: TRBJ2-3
abundance: .

CDR3aa: CASREGSRIAEAFF
CDR3nt: TGTGCCAGTAGGGAGGGTAGTAGAATAGCTGAAGCTTTCTTT
v_gene: TRBV19
d_gene: .
j_gene: TRBJ1-1
abundance: .

CDR3aa: CASSLFGQLYGYTF
CDR3nt: TGTGCCAGCAGCTTGTTCGGGCAGCTCTATGGCTACACCTTC
v_gene: TRBV5-4
d_gene: .
j_gene: TRBJ1-2
abundance: once

CDR3aa: CASSTDQIGASQETQYF
CDR3nt: TGTGCCAGCAGTACGGACCAAATCGGCGCCAGCCAAGAGACCCAGTACTTC
v_gene: TRBV7-9
d_gene: .
j_gene: TRBJ2-5
abundance: .

CDR3aa: CASSDLTSNQPQHF
CDR3nt: TGTGCCAGCAGTGATTTGACTAGCAATCAGCCCCAGCATTTT
v_gene: TRBV6-1
d_gene: .
j_gene: TRBJ1-5
abundance: .

CDR3aa: CASSHPVSGGRRDEQFF
CDR3nt: TGCGCCAGCAGCCACCCCGTTTCCGGGGGGAGGAGGGATGAGCAGTTCTTC
v_gene: TRBV4-3
d_gene: TRBD2
j_gene: TRBJ2-1
abundance: .

CDR3aa: CASSVRDRRNTIYF
CDR3nt: TGTGCCAGCAGCGTCCGGGACAGGCGAAACACCATATATTTT
v_gene: TRBV11-3
d_gene: TRBD1
j_gene: TRBJ1-3
abundance: .

CDR3aa: CASSGRLSGDTEAFF
CDR3nt: TGTGCCAGCAGTGGAAGGCTAAGCGGGGACACTGAAGCTTTCTTT
v_gene: TRBV28
d_gene: .
j_gene: TRBJ1-1
abundance: .

CDR3aa: CASSVVPRLNTEAFF
CDR3nt: TGTGCCAGCAGCGTAGTCCCCAGATTGAACACTGAAGCTTTCTTT
v_gene: TRBV9
d_gene: .
j_gene: TRBJ1-1
abundance: few

CDR3aa: CASGSLSYEQYF
CDR3nt: TGTGCCAGCGGCAGCCTCTCCTACGAGCAGTACTTC
v_gene: TRBV27
d_gene: .
j_gene: TRBJ2-7
abundance: once

CDR3aa: CASSSGLAGLYEQFF
CDR3nt: TGTGCCAGCAGCTCGGGACTAGCGGGATTGTATGAGCAGTTCTTC
v_gene: TRBV7-3
d_gene: TRBD2
j_gene: TRBJ2-1
abundance: once

CDR3aa: CASSLAQNYEQYF
CDR3nt: TGTGCCAGCAGCTTAGCCCAGAACTACGAGCAGTACTTC
v_gene: TRBV7-2
d_gene: .
j_gene: TRBJ2-7
abundance: once

CDR3aa: CASSLGTGYYNEQFF
CDR3nt: TGTGCCAGCAGCTTAGGGACAGGCTACTACAATGAGCAGTTCTTC
v_gene: TRBV11-3
d_gene: TRBD1
j_gene: TRBJ2-1
abundance: .

CDR3aa: CASSLELEKETQYF
CDR3nt: TGTGCCAGCAGCTTGGAACTAGAAAAAGAGACCCAGTACTTC
v_gene: TRBV5-4
d_gene: .
j_gene: TRBJ2-5
abundance: .

CDR3aa: CASSEQGEKPNTEAFF
CDR3nt: TGTGCCAGCAGCGAACAGGGAGAAAAACCGAACACTGAAGCTTTCTTT
v_gene: TRBV21-1
d_gene: .
j_gene: TRBJ1-1
abundance: .

CDR3aa: CASSQGQQHGYTF
CDR3nt: TGTGCCAGCAGCCAGGGACAGCAGCATGGCTACACCTTC
v_gene: TRBV12-3/TRBV12-4
d_gene: TRBD1
j_gene: TRBJ1-2
abundance: .

CDR3aa: CASSLEGLNSPLHF
CDR3nt: TGTGCCAGCAGTTTAGAGGGGCTTAATTCACCCCTCCACTTT
v_gene: TRBV27
d_gene: .
j_gene: TRBJ1-6
abundance: .

CDR3aa: CASSSEANYGYTF
CDR3nt: TGTGCCAGCAGTTCTGAGGCCAACTATGGCTACACCTTC
v_gene: TRBV12-3/TRBV12-4
d_gene: .
j_gene: TRBJ1-2
abundance: .

CDR3aa: CASGRQGLTEAFF
CDR3nt: TGTGCCAGCGGTAGACAGGGACTCACTGAAGCTTTCTTT
v_gene: TRBV2
d_gene: TRBD1
j_gene: TRBJ1-1
abundance: .

CDR3aa: CAIYGGPPNTGELFF
CDR3nt: TGTGCCATTTACGGGGGGCCCCCGAACACCGGGGAGCTGTTTTTT
v_gene: TRBV6-5
d_gene: .
j_gene: TRBJ2-2
abundance: .

CDR3aa: CASSLGVPYGYTF
CDR3nt: TGTGCCAGCAGCTTAGGGGTGCCCTATGGCTACACCTTC
v_gene: TRBV7-9
d_gene: .
j_gene: TRBJ1-2
abundance: .

CDR3aa: CASSFRGSSWETQYF
CDR3nt: TGTGCCAGCAGCTTTCGCGGTTCGTCGTGGGAGACCCAGTACTTC
v_gene: TRBV11-3
d_gene: .
j_gene: TRBJ2-5
abundance: .

CDR3aa: CASGPSRDTYNEQFF
CDR3nt: TGTGCCAGCGGCCCGTCGAGGGACACCTACAATGAGCAGTTCTTC
v_gene: TRBV7-4
d_gene: .
j_gene: TRBJ2-1
abundance: .

CDR3aa: CATSESSGGEQYF
CDR3nt: TGTGCCACCAGTGAATCCTCAGGGGGCGAGCAGTACTTC
v_gene: TRBV24-1
d_gene: TRBD1
j_gene: TRBJ2-7
abundance: .

CDR3aa: CASSQGPGVTEAFF
CDR3nt: TGTGCCAGCAGCCAAGGGCCAGGGGTGACTGAAGCTTTCTTT
v_gene: TRBV14
d_gene: .
j_gene: TRBJ1-1
abundance: .

CDR3aa: CASSPQRARARGTEAFF
CDR3nt: TGTGCCAGTAGTCCTCAGAGGGCTAGGGCCAGGGGCACTGAAGCTTTCTTT
v_gene: TRBV19
d_gene: .
j_gene: TRBJ1-1
abundance: .

CDR3aa: CASFGEQPNYGYTF
CDR3nt: TGTGCCAGCTTCGGGGAGCAGCCAAACTATGGCTACACCTTC
v_gene: TRBV5-4
d_gene: .
j_gene: TRBJ1-2
abundance: few

CDR3aa: CASSEVGGEQSPLHF
CDR3nt: TGTGCCAGCAGCGAGGTAGGGGGGGAACAATCACCCCTCCACTTT
v_gene: TRBV4-2
d_gene: .
j_gene: TRBJ1-6
abundance: .

CDR3aa: CASSYSIAGGPGEQFF
CDR3nt: TGTGCCAGCAGTTACTCGATAGCGGGAGGGCCAGGTGAGCAGTTCTTC
v_gene: TRBV6-2/TRBV6-3
d_gene: TRBD2
j_gene: TRBJ2-1
abundance: .

CDR3aa: CASRDTEDYNEQFF
CDR3nt: TGTGCCAGCAGGGATACTGAAGACTACAATGAGCAGTTCTTC
v_gene: TRBV2
d_gene: .
j_gene: TRBJ2-1
abundance: .

CDR3aa: CASSLAERDRTDTQYF
CDR3nt: TGTGCCAGCAGTTTAGCCGAGCGGGACCGCACAGATACGCAGTATTTT
v_gene: TRBV28
d_gene: TRBD2
j_gene: TRBJ2-3
abundance: .

CDR3aa: CASSQVQGYNEQFF
CDR3nt: TGCGCCAGCAGCCAGGTACAGGGATACAATGAGCAGTTCTTC
v_gene: TRBV4-1
d_gene: .
j_gene: TRBJ2-1
abundance: .

CDR3aa: CASSQDAGQGDYGYTF
CDR3nt: TGCGCCAGCAGCCAAGATGCTGGACAGGGTGACTATGGCTACACCTTC
v_gene: TRBV4-1
d_gene: TRBD1
j_gene: TRBJ1-2
abundance: .

CDR3aa: CASSFDGSNQPQHF
CDR3nt: TGTGCCAGCAGTTTTGACGGTAGCAATCAGCCCCAGCATTTT
v_gene: TRBV27
d_gene: .
j_gene: TRBJ1-5
abundance: .

CDR3aa: CASSLGFTGHYEQYF
CDR3nt: TGTGCCAGCAGCTTAGGTTTCACCGGCCATTACGAGCAGTACTTC
v_gene: TRBV7-9
d_gene: .
j_gene: TRBJ2-7
abundance: few

CDR3aa: CASSITGEAFF
CDR3nt: TGTGCCAGTAGTATTACAGGGGAAGCTTTCTTT
v_gene: TRBV19
d_gene: .
j_gene: TRBJ1-1
abundance: .

CDR3aa: CASSSDRRNSPLHF
CDR3nt: TGTGCCAGCAGCTCCGACAGGCGGAATTCACCCCTCCACTTT
v_gene: TRBV5-6
d_gene: .
j_gene: TRBJ1-6
abundance: .

CDR3aa: CASSPRTVDSYEQYF
CDR3nt: TGTGCCAGCTCACCTCGGACGGTGGACTCCTACGAGCAGTACTTC
v_gene: TRBV18
d_gene: .
j_gene: TRBJ2-7
abundance: .

CDR3aa: CASIDREASNNEQFF
CDR3nt: TGTGCCAGCATCGACAGGGAGGCCTCCAACAATGAGCAGTTCTTC
v_gene: TRBV6-6
d_gene: .
j_gene: TRBJ2-1
abundance: once

CDR3aa: CASSYGGGQPQHF
CDR3nt: TGTGCCAGCAGTTACGGGGGAGGTCAGCCCCAGCATTTT
v_gene: TRBV6-2/TRBV6-3
d_gene: .
j_gene: TRBJ1-5
abundance: .

CDR3aa: CASGGRGDGYTF
CDR3nt: TGTGCCAGCGGGGGGAGAGGGGACGGCTACACCTTC
v_gene: TRBV27
d_gene: .
j_gene: TRBJ1-2
abundance: .

CDR3aa: CASSSYNRGGELFF
CDR3nt: TGTGCCAGCAGCTCATATAACAGGGGGGGGGAGCTGTTTTTT
v_gene: TRBV7-2
d_gene: TRBD1
j_gene: TRBJ2-2
abundance: .

CDR3aa: CASSRSRLAPRGTDTQYF
CDR3nt: TGTGCCAGCAGCCGATCCCGACTAGCGCCGAGAGGGACAGATACGCAGTATTTT
v_gene: TRBV3-1/TRBV3-2
d_gene: TRBD2
j_gene: TRBJ2-3
abundance: .

CDR3aa: CASSLRVRVGDTQYF
CDR3nt: TGTGCCAGCAGCTTAAGGGTTCGAGTGGGAGATACGCAGTATTTT
v_gene: TRBV7-2
d_gene: .
j_gene: TRBJ2-3
abundance: .